One sample yielded the 16 T cell receptor beta chains listed below, sequenced in a study of T cells in Graves' hyperthyroidism and ophthalmopathy. Template material for amplifying TCR beta CDR3 regions consisted of RNA transcripts. Primed by the HTBI set, a first-round RT-PCR was run on the TCR CDR3. TCRdb processed the multiplex PCR reads anew with MiXCR; each CDR3 protein has one entry. Of around 580,000 distinct CDR3 sequences listed, approximately 15% are singletons. Sequenced: blood. These receptors were taken from a woman between 18 and 30 years old with Graves' hyperthyroidism.

The rearrangement links TRBV29-1 to TRBJ2-2; maybe TRBD2 (5 bases). The CDR3 sequence is 14 residues long. Trimming cost V 6 bases and J 4 bases, with 15 bases left between them. Per germline, CDR1 SQVTM and CDR2 ANQGSEA. The CDR3 nucleotides are TGCAGCGTGCTTGGACTGGATGGCACCGGGGAGCTGTTTTTT. This sequence encodes CSVLGLDGTGELFF.

This clonotype was detected many times. CDR3 in amino acids: CASSLYNLAGVETQYF. Written as DNA, the CDR3 is TGTGCCAGCAGCTTGTATAACCTAGCGGGTGTGGAGACCCAGTACTTC. J is TRBJ2-5 and V is TRBV5-5, with TRBD2 identical over 8 bases. The CDR3 loop spans 16 amino acids. V was clipped by 1 base and J by 5 bases; unmatched bases: 10. The germline gives CDR1 SGHKS, CDR2 YYEKEE (reference sequence).

This clonotype was detected ten times or more. The V and J genes are TRBV12-3 or TRBV12-4 and TRBJ2-5; 7 bases are a match to TRBD1. After removal of 4 bases from V and 3 bases from J, the junction contained 5 bases not matched to a gene. The CDR3 is 14 residues long. The CDR3 DNA reads TGTGCCAGCAGTTCCTTCGGGACAGAAGAGACCCAGTACTTC. Translated: CASSSFGTEETQYF.

This clonotype was found a few times. V gene TRBV6-1 combines with J gene TRBJ2-3; D is unresolved. V lost 6 bases and J 0 bases, leaving 10 bases between the germline ends. Germline assignment: CDR1 MNHNS and CDR2 SASEGT. CDR3 length: 14 residues. CDR3 sequence reads: CASRNFGSTDTQYF. CDR3 in DNA: TGTGCCAGCAGAAATTTCGGCAGCACAGATACGCAGTATTTT.

Only a few counts were recorded for this clonotype. The J gene is TRBJ2-6, the V gene TRBV6-4; D is unresolved. Germline assignment: CDR1 MRHNA and CDR2 SNTAGT. This CDR3 has 15 amino acids. Trimming left V 2 bases short and J 0 bases short, with 5 bases between. CDR3 in amino acids: CASSDDNSGANVLTF. The CDR3, as DNA: TGTGCCAGCAGTGACGACAACTCTGGGGCCAACGTCCTGACTTTC.

This clonotype was counted at least ten times. J is TRBJ2-7 and V is TRBV11-2; unclear D gene. Trimming left V 5 bases short and J 3 bases short, with 8 bases between. The CDR3 loop spans 12 amino acids. Germline V CDR1 and CDR2: SGHAT, FQNNGV. The CDR3 DNA is TGTGCCAGCAGCGCGGACGGCTACGAGCAGTACTTC. Encoded protein: CASSADGYEQYF. The full variable domain, in which reference TRBV11-2 and TRBJ2-7 provide the parts outside the CDR3, is EAGVAQSPRYKIIEKRQSVAFWCNPISGHATLYWYQQILGQGPKLLIQFQNNGVVDDSQLPKDRFSAERLKGVDSTLKIQPAKLEDSAVYLCASSADGYEQYFGPGTRLTVT.

This clonotype was counted ten times or more. J is TRBJ2-7 and V is TRBV6-1; TRBD2 might be the D (5 bases). The CDR3 covers 13 residues. V shed 8 bases and J shed 2 bases, with 13 bases lying between them. CDR1 is MNHNS, CDR2 SASEGT, per germline. CDR3 sequence: CASGLGKTYEQYF. As DNA, the CDR3 is TGTGCCAGCGGACTCGGAAAGACCTACGAGCAGTACTTC.

The genes are TRBV5-4 and TRBJ2-1, with TRBD1 as a possible D gene (6 bases). CDR1 is SGHNT and CDR2 is YYREEE in the germline V gene (reference sequence). Trimming shortened V by 2 bases and J by 4 bases, and 13 bases separated the two germline ends. This CDR3 spans 15 amino acids. The CDR3 loop reads CASSFMRDTYNEQFF. In DNA, the CDR3 is TGTGCCAGCAGCTTTATGAGGGACACGTACAATGAGCAGTTCTTC.

The table lists this clonotype with many counts. This chain connects TRBV5-1 to TRBJ1-1; 9 nucleotides match TRBD1. Germline lookup yields CDR1 SGHRS and CDR2 YFSETQ. J lost 6 bases, V lost 6 bases, and 9 bases had no gene match. The CDR3 length is 14 residues. The CDR3 spells CASTGQGPASEAFF. The DNA for the CDR3 is TGCGCCAGCACCGGACAGGGGCCCGCCTCTGAAGCTTTCTTT.

The chain is built from TRBV20-1 and TRBJ1-2; 7 nucleotides line up with TRBD1. V shed 6 bases, J shed 4 bases, and the junction held 11 bases outside the gene matches. There are 14 residues in the CDR3. Germline CDR1 is DFQATT and CDR2 is SNEGSKA (reference sequence). CDR3 bases: TGCAGTGCCCACCACCCCGGGACAGCCTATGGCTACACCTTC. Translated: CSAHHPGTAYGYTF.

This clonotype has ten or more counts. The rearrangement joins TRBV6-5 to TRBJ2-5; D is uncertain. Trimming took 0 bases from V and 4 from J, leaving 9 bases between them. The germline gives CDR1 MNHEY, CDR2 SVGAGI. The CDR3 totals 14 residues. CDR3 bases: TGTGCCAGCAGTTACTCTACTCCTCGAGAGACCCAGTACTTC. Translating it yields CASSYSTPRETQYF.

This clonotype was counted many times. The chain recombines TRBV5-6 with TRBJ2-7; the D is unclear. The CDR3 contains 17 residues. Trimming stripped 1 base from V and 3 bases from J, with 20 bases between. Germline-derived CDR1 and CDR2 are SGHDT and YYEEEE. The CDR3 region is CASSLITPTDLDYEQYF. For the CDR3, the DNA is TGTGCCAGCAGCTTGATAACTCCAACGGACCTGGACTACGAGCAGTACTTC.

This clonotype has only a few counts. J is TRBJ1-2 and V is TRBV3-1; D is unclear. CDR1 and CDR2 (germline): LGHDT, YNNKEL (reference sequence). V was cut by 4 bases and J by 13 bases, with 16 bases left in between. The CDR3 has 12 residues. The CDR3 DNA reads as TGTGCCAGCAGCCGAAATCCGGGAGTCCTCACCTTC. This sequence encodes CASSRNPGVLTF.

The rearrangement uses TRBV7-9 and TRBJ2-7; a weak D match, TRBD2 (5 bases). V lost 3 bases, J lost 4 bases, and 19 bases lay in between. Looked up from germline, CDR1 is SEHNR and CDR2 is FQNEAQ (reference sequence). The CDR3 length is 16 residues. The CDR3 protein is CASSFYEGEESYEQYF. The CDR3 coding sequence is TGTGCCAGCAGCTTCTACGAGGGTGAGGAGTCGTACGAGCAGTACTTC.

This clonotype has more than one count but fewer than ten. The chain joins TRBV2 to TRBJ1-4; no clear D. The germline V gene has CDR1 SNHLY and CDR2 FYNNEI. The V and J ends lost 8 bases and 8 bases respectively, with 15 bases between them. CDR3 size: 13 residues. CDR3 sequence reads: CASRRSHGEKLFF. The CDR3 DNA reads TGTGCCAGCCGCCGGAGCCACGGGGAAAAACTGTTTTTT.

The DNA of the CDR3 is TGTGCCAGCAGCCGAGATGGGGTTTACAATGAGCAGTTCTTC. This encodes CASSRDGVYNEQFF. V and J are TRBV27 and TRBJ2-1; D gene unclear. Germline V gene data show CDR1 as MNHEY and CDR2 as SMNVEV (reference sequence). Trimming shortened V by 6 bases and J by 4 bases, and 13 bases separated the two germline ends. This CDR3 is 14 amino acids long.